The rows below give T cell receptor beta chains drawn from one sample of a study of shared clonotypes between healthy human individuals. Sequenced by immunoSEQ multiplex PCR; TCRdb stores in-frame clones only, minus some. The repertoire holds a few hundred thousand clones, with 97% as singletons. Material for sequencing was naive CD4+ T cells sorted from blood. All receptors come from a woman between 25 and 40 years old in good health. CDR3s include the opening cysteine and the closing phenylalanine or tryptophan. D genes are given only for firm matches. For some rows the clone size is stated as once, few or many, or as a class when expanded; others skip it.

j_call: TRBJ2-7
clone_size: NA
v_call: TRBV18
d_call: TRBD2
cdr3_length: 15
cdr3_aa: CASSPGTSDPYEQYF
cdr3_nt: TGTGCCAGCTCACCCGGGACTAGCGATCCCTACGAGCAGTACTTC

j_call: TRBJ2-3
clone_size: NA
v_call: TRBV28
d_call: NA
cdr3_length: 16
cdr3_aa: CASSGLTRIFTDTQYF
cdr3_nt: TGTGCCAGCAGTGGCCTGACTAGAATTTTCACAGATACGCAGTATTTT

j_call: TRBJ1-5
clone_size: NA
v_call: TRBV27
d_call: NA
cdr3_length: 14
cdr3_aa: CATGWGTLNQPQHF
cdr3_nt: TGTGCCACCGGGTGGGGGACACTCAATCAGCCCCAGCATTTT

j_call: TRBJ2-7
clone_size: NA
v_call: TRBV30
d_call: TRBD2
cdr3_length: 16
cdr3_aa: CAWSVRGTSVTYEQYF
cdr3_nt: TGTGCCTGGAGTGTCCGGGGGACTAGCGTGACCTACGAGCAGTACTTC

j_call: TRBJ1-3
clone_size: NA
v_call: TRBV19
d_call: TRBD1
cdr3_length: 15
cdr3_aa: CASRTGTGAGNTIYF
cdr3_nt: TGTGCCAGTAGGACCGGGACAGGGGCTGGAAACACCATATATTTT

j_call: TRBJ2-2
clone_size: NA
v_call: TRBV4-2
d_call: TRBD2
cdr3_length: 19
cdr3_aa: CASSLGLAGGHRGTGELFF
cdr3_nt: TGTGCCAGCAGCCTTGGACTAGCGGGAGGCCACCGGGGGACCGGGGAGCTGTTTTTT

j_call: TRBJ2-2
clone_size: NA
v_call: TRBV15
d_call: TRBD2
cdr3_length: 20
cdr3_aa: CATSPRKGLAGSLNTGELFF
cdr3_nt: TGTGCCACCAGCCCAAGAAAGGGACTAGCGGGATCATTGAACACCGGGGAGCTGTTTTTT

j_call: TRBJ2-1
clone_size: NA
v_call: TRBV11-1
d_call: TRBD2
cdr3_length: 18
cdr3_aa: CASSLDGLLAGPYNEQFF
cdr3_nt: TGTGCCAGCAGCTTAGACGGCCTCCTAGCGGGGCCGTACAATGAGCAGTTCTTC

j_call: TRBJ1-3
clone_size: NA
v_call: TRBV11-2
d_call: NA
cdr3_length: 17
cdr3_aa: CASSLSPRGRTGNTIYF
cdr3_nt: TGTGCCAGCAGCTTAAGCCCCCGGGGGCGGACAGGAAACACCATATATTTT

j_call: TRBJ2-7
clone_size: NA
v_call: TRBV7-2
d_call: NA
cdr3_length: 16
cdr3_aa: CASSLDIGSSSYEQYF
cdr3_nt: TGTGCCAGCAGCTTAGATATTGGTAGTAGCTCCTACGAGCAGTACTTC

j_call: TRBJ2-3
clone_size: NA
v_call: TRBV5-1
d_call: NA
cdr3_length: 15
cdr3_aa: CASSGEVRRTDTQYF
cdr3_nt: TGCGCCAGCAGTGGTGAGGTTCGGCGCACAGATACGCAGTATTTT

j_call: TRBJ2-7
clone_size: NA
v_call: TRBV28
d_call: NA
cdr3_length: 15
cdr3_aa: CASSFPSPPSGEQYF
cdr3_nt: TGTGCCAGCAGTTTCCCGAGCCCCCCATCTGGGGAGCAGTACTTC

j_call: TRBJ1-2
clone_size: NA
v_call: TRBV28
d_call: NA
cdr3_length: 13
cdr3_aa: CASSFGGANGYTF
cdr3_nt: TGTGCCAGCAGTTTTGGGGGTGCGAATGGCTACACCTTC

j_call: TRBJ2-5
clone_size: NA
v_call: TRBV27
d_call: NA
cdr3_length: 14
cdr3_aa: CASSLAAPQETQYF
cdr3_nt: TGTGCCAGCAGTTTAGCAGCGCCTCAAGAGACCCAGTACTTC

j_call: TRBJ2-7
clone_size: once
v_call: TRBV27
d_call: NA
cdr3_length: 13
cdr3_aa: CASSRTHSYEQYF
cdr3_nt: TGTGCCAGCAGTCGCACGCACAGCTACGAGCAGTACTTC

j_call: TRBJ2-5
clone_size: once
v_call: TRBV5-1
d_call: TRBD1
cdr3_length: 16
cdr3_aa: CASSLAGGQGQETQYF
cdr3_nt: TGCGCCAGCAGCTTGGCCGGGGGACAGGGCCAAGAGACCCAGTACTTC

j_call: TRBJ2-3
clone_size: NA
v_call: TRBV28
d_call: TRBD2
cdr3_length: 14
cdr3_aa: CASSSAGSTDTQYF
cdr3_nt: TGTGCCAGCAGTTCAGCGGGAAGCACAGATACGCAGTATTTT

j_call: TRBJ2-1
clone_size: once
v_call: TRBV5-1
d_call: NA
cdr3_length: 13
cdr3_aa: CASSLDVAGEQFF
cdr3_nt: TGCGCCAGCAGCCTGGACGTAGCTGGTGAGCAGTTCTTC

j_call: TRBJ2-7
clone_size: NA
v_call: TRBV2
d_call: NA
cdr3_length: 11
cdr3_aa: CASTASYEQYF
cdr3_nt: TGTGCCAGCACCGCTTCCTACGAGCAGTACTTC

j_call: TRBJ1-4
clone_size: NA
v_call: TRBV19
d_call: NA
cdr3_length: 14
cdr3_aa: CASSRDPGSEKLFF
cdr3_nt: TGTGCCAGTAGTCGCGATCCAGGGAGCGAAAAACTGTTTTTT